The clone carrying this T cell receptor (beta chain) was observed a single time. Its antigen is unknown. Data came from immunoSEQ multiplex PCR; TCRdb stores just in-frame clones and leaves some out. The sample carries tens of thousands of clones, 95% recorded once. This sample was included in a study of T cell clonotyping in hematopoietic cell transplantation. The CDR3 covers 16 residues. Per germline, CDR1 MNHEY and CDR2 SVGAGI. Trimming at V came to 0 bases and at J to 2 bases, leaving 5 bases not matched to a gene. General study findings and limits: CD4 and CD8 repertoire contributions could not be separated without sorting. Few recipient clonotypes overlapped donors; over 95% were de novo at given depth. Broader posttransplant TCR repertoire diversity was predicted by graft donor and pretransplant recipient Inverse Simpson Index values. Recipient TCR diversity dropped after transplant; expanded clonotypes rose from day 30 to 180.

The sample was peripheral blood mononuclear cells. The chain carries TRBV6-5 and TRBJ2-3; TRBD2 matches at 7 bases. The clonotype originates from a man younger than 40 in good health. Some clones in this sample may be carry-over from other donors' samples. CDR3 DNA sequence: TGTGCCAGCAGTTACTCGGCTAGCGGCTCCACAGATACGCAGTATTTT. This sequence encodes CASSYSASGSTDTQYF.